This TCR beta chain derives from a study of PD-1 blockade in mismatch repair-deficient tumors. Germline CDR1 SGDLS, CDR2 YYNGEE. This CDR3 spans 14 amino acids. The V and J ends lost 4 bases and 3 bases respectively, with 13 bases between them. TCRs were sequenced from a few patients responding to pembrolizumab. The method was immunoSEQ multiplex PCR; TCRdb's version includes in-frame clones alone and lacks a portion of them. The sample lists tens of thousands of clones; around four fifths were seen once. This clone was seen a few times. This clonotype originated in an adult with mismatch repair-deficient cancer. Source: peripheral blood, taken 4 weeks after starting pembrolizumab. The V call is TRBV9, the J call TRBJ1-2; D gene ambiguous. CDR3 nucleotide sequence: TGTGCCAGCAGCCCCGGGAGTAACTACTATGGCTACACCTTC. Protein sequence: CASSPGSNYYGYTF.